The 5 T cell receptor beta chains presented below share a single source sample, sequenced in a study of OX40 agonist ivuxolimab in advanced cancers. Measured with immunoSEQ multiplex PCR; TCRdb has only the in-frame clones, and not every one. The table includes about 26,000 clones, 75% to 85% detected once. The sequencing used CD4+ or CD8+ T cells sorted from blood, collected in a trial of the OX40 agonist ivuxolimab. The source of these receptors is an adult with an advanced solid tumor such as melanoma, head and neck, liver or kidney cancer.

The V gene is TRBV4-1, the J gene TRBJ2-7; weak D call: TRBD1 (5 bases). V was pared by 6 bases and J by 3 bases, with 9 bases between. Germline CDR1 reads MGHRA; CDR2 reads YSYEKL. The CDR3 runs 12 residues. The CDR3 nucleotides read TGCGCCAGCAGTAAAGGGGACTACGAGCAGTACTTC. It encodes CASSKGDYEQYF.

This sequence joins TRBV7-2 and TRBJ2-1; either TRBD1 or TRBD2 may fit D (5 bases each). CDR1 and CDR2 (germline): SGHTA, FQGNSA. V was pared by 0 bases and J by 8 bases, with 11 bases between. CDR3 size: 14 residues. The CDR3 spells CASSLAGGADEQFF. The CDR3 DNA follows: TGTGCCAGCAGCTTAGCTGGGGGAGCGGATGAGCAGTTCTTC.

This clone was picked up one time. DNA for the CDR3: TGTGCCAGCAGTAAAACAGGGGATGAGCAGTTCTTC. This sequence encodes CASSKTGDEQFF. J is TRBJ2-1 and V is TRBV9, with 7 positions matching TRBD1. V shed 5 bases, J shed 8 bases, and the junction held 4 bases outside the gene matches. CDR1 and CDR2 (germline): SGDLS, YYNGEE. CDR3 size: 12 residues.

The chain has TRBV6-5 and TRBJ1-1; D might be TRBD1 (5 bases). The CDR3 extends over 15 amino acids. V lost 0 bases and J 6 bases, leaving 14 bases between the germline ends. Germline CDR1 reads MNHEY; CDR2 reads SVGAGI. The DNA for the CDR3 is TGTGCCAGCAGTTACTCGAGTCAGGGATTCCCTGAAGCTTTCTTT. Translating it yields CASSYSSQGFPEAFF.

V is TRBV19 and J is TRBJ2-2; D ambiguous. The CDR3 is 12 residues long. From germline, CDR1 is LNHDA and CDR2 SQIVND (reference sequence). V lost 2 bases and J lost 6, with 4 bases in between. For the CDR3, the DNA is TGTGCCAGTAGTATAAAAGCCGGGGAGCTGTTTTTT. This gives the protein CASSIKAGELFF.